This T cell receptor beta chain was captured in a study of T-cell reconstitution after alpha-beta-depleted transplantation in children. V lost 0 bases and J lost 8; bases outside the gene matches: 20. The CDR3 loop spans 19 amino acids. Germline V gives CDR1 SGHRS, CDR2 YFSETQ. TCRbeta library construction was performed incorporating unique molecular identifiers. TCRdb analysed the PCR reads with MiXCR anew, one entry per CDR3 protein. The data contain about 22,000 distinct CDR3 sequences, 11% of them singletons. This clonotype was recorded at least ten times. This chain links TRBV5-1 with TRBJ2-1, with TRBD2 identical over 7 bases. The receptor comes from a human donor who donated a stem cell graft to a child with chronic granulomatous disease. The starting material was PBMCs from the stem cell graft donor, obtained from the stem cell graft. CDR3: CASSLVVGREALLWDEQFF. CDR3 sequence (DNA): TGCGCCAGCAGCTTGGTAGTTGGGAGGGAGGCGCTCCTTTGGGATGAGCAGTTCTTC.